The entry below describes one T cell receptor beta chain. Given a much more abundant clone one base away, this may be a read error. This entry belongs to a study of blood T cells in healthy people across ages. Looked up from germline, CDR1 is ENHRY and CDR2 is SYGVKD. Trimming removed 0 bases at V and 11 bases at J, with 16 bases between. This CDR3 spans 14 amino acids. Primed by a sample-barcoded 5' primer and a J-beta primer mix, a second PCR proceeded for about 6 to 11 cycles. In TCRdb, the 5' RACE reads were re-called with MiXCR into one record per CDR3 protein. The profile covers approximately 880,000 distinct CDR3 sequences, with about 44% appearing a single time and roughly 12% taken by the ten largest.

The chain recombines TRBV10-3 with TRBJ2-5, with D maybe TRBD2 (5 bases). Input material: blood. The sequence derives from a man aged 30-40 years in good health. The CDR3 nucleotides read TGTGCCATCAGTGAGTCGAGGGCGTTGGATGAGCAGTACTTC. It is translated as CAISESRALDEQYF.